Listed below are T cell receptor beta chains from one sample, sequenced in a study of metastatic and nonmetastatic thyroid tumors. TCRdb reprocessed the PCR reads using MiXCR. The sample shows fewer than 100,000 clones, more than 13% of them seen only once. Sequenced: blood. The source of these receptors is a female donor with papillary thyroid cancer or a benign thyroid nodule (not recorded which). Some clones in this sample may be carry-over from other donors' samples. Each CDR3 is given with its conserved first and last residue. D genes are given only for firm matches. Clone size is shown for a subset of rows, as once, few, many or a class of expanded clone.

TRBJ1-2 TRBV9 NA many TGTGCCAGCAGCTCCAAGTCCCCGTTTGGCTACACCTTC CASSSKSPFGYTF
TRBJ1-1 TRBV20-1 NA many TGCAGTGCTAGGGCAGGGAGCACTGAAGCTTTCTTT CSARAGSTEAFF
TRBJ1-5 TRBV20-1 NA many TGCAGTGCTAGGATGAACCCCGGAGGTAATCAGCCCCAGCATTTT CSARMNPGGNQPQHF
TRBJ1-5 TRBV2 NA NA TGTGCCAGCAGTGAAGCTCAGGGCGGACAGCCCCAGCATTTT CASSEAQGGQPQHF
TRBJ2-7 TRBV6-1 TRBD1 NA TGTGCCAGCAGACCTGGACAGGGCTACGATCAGTACTTC CASRPGQGYDQYF
TRBJ1-6 TRBV2 NA many TGTGCCAGCAGTGTCGACAGAACCAATTCACCCCTCCACTTT CASSVDRTNSPLHF
TRBJ1-1 TRBV5-1 TRBD1 many TGCGCCAGCAGCGCTGGGACAGGGAGCGCCGGTGGGACCACTGAAGCTTTCTTT CASSAGTGSAGGTTEAFF
TRBJ1-1 TRBV30 NA many TGTGCCTGGACTGGGGGGATCACTGAAGCTTTCTTT CAWTGGITEAFF
TRBJ2-3 TRBV28 NA many TGTGCCAGCAGTTTCTCGCCGGGCACAGATACGCAGTATTTT CASSFSPGTDTQYF
TRBJ2-1 TRBV28 TRBD2 many TGTGCCAGCAGTTTCGCTAGCGGGGGGGCTAGATATGAGCAGTTCTTC CASSFASGGARYEQFF
TRBJ1-5 TRBV6-1 TRBD1 NA TGTGCCAGCAGCCGGACAGGGGGCGAGTATAAGCCCCAGAATTTT CASSRTGGEYKPQNF
TRBJ1-5 TRBV6-2/TRBV6-3 NA many TGTGCCAGCAGTTACGTCCCCGGTTCCCAGAATCAGCCCCAGCATTTT CASSYVPGSQNQPQHF
TRBJ1-2 TRBV29-1 NA few TGCAGTGCTAGGGAGGGGAGTAACTATGGCTACACCTTC CSAREGSNYGYTF
TRBJ1-2 TRBV20-1 NA few TGCAGTGCTAGACTTCAGGGCTCTCTTAACTATGGCTACACCTTC CSARLQGSLNYGYTF
TRBJ2-2 TRBV20-1 NA many TGCAGTGCTAGAGATCGACAGAGAACCGGGGAGCTGTTTTTT CSARDRQRTGELFF
TRBJ2-5 TRBV5-1 NA many TGCGCCAGCAGCTTGTTGGTGGGGCAAGAGACCCAGTACTTC CASSLLVGQETQYF
TRBJ1-1 TRBV28 NA many TGTGCCGCAACCGGCCCTCCAAACACTGAAGCTTTCTTT CAATGPPNTEAFF
TRBJ2-2 TRBV28 TRBD2 many TGTGCCAGCAGTTTGGGGGGGTACCCCGGGGAGCTGTTTTTT CASSLGGYPGELFF
TRBJ1-1 TRBV20-1 TRBD1 many TGCAGTGCTAGAGATTTTAGCCCACCGGGACAGGGGGTGGTCACTGAAGCTTTCTTT CSARDFSPPGQGVVTEAFF
TRBJ2-2 TRBV7-8 TRBD1 few TGTGCCAGCAGCATAACCGGGACAGGGCCCACCGGGGAGCTGTTTTTT CASSITGTGPTGELFF
TRBJ2-5 TRBV2 NA NA TGTGCCAGCAGAATACAAGAGACCAAGTACTTC CASRIQETKYF
TRBJ1-6 TRBV18 NA many TGTGCCAGCTCACCAAAACAGGTATCAGGAAGTAGATCACCCCTCCACTTT CASSPKQVSGSRSPLHF
TRBJ1-2 TRBV6-5 TRBD1 many TGTGCCAGCATATTTGAACGACAGGGGGGCTACACCTTC CASIFERQGGYTF
TRBJ2-7 TRBV11-3 NA NA TGTGCCAGCAGCTTAGATCCAGTGGGAGAGGACGAGCAGTACTTC CASSLDPVGEDEQYF
TRBJ2-5 TRBV30 TRBD2 many TGTGCCTGGAGTGTTATAGCGGGGGGGCAAGAGACCCAGTACTTC CAWSVIAGGQETQYF
TRBJ2-7 TRBV28 NA many TGTGCCAGCAGTAATAGGCTTACCAAGGGCGGCTCCTACGAGCAGTACTTC CASSNRLTKGGSYEQYF
TRBJ1-5 TRBV28 TRBD1 many TGTGCCAGCAGTTTTTACAGGGGTGAGAGCAATCAGCCCCAGCATTTT CASSFYRGESNQPQHF
TRBJ2-7 TRBV18 NA many TGTGCCAGCTCACCTTACGGGTACGAGCAGTACTTC CASSPYGYEQYF
TRBJ2-5 TRBV6-5 NA many TGTGCCAGCAGTTACTCGAAATCGGACATTGGAGAGACCCAGTACTTC CASSYSKSDIGETQYF
TRBJ2-7 TRBV28 NA few TGTGCCAGCAGTCTCTCGGCCGGACCGACTTTCTACGATCATTACTTC CASSLSAGPTFYDHYF
TRBJ2-2 TRBV5-1 NA many TGCGCCAGCAGCTCCCTGGGCTACAACACCGGGGAGCTGTTTTTT CASSSLGYNTGELFF
TRBJ1-4 TRBV27 TRBD1 many TGTGCCAGCAGTAGGGGGACAGGGACTAATGAAAAACTGTTTTTT CASSRGTGTNEKLFF
TRBJ2-5 TRBV19 NA many TGTGCCAGTAGTATAGGGGACCTAGAGACCCAGTACTTC CASSIGDLETQYF
TRBJ1-2 TRBV10-1 NA many TGCGCCCTGAGCCAGGGTGGCTATGGCTACACCTTC CALSQGGYGYTF
TRBJ1-5 TRBV12-3/TRBV12-4 NA many TGTGCCAGCAGTTTACATAGGGCAGGGGGCAATCAGCCCCAGCATTTT CASSLHRAGGNQPQHF
TRBJ1-1 TRBV12-3/TRBV12-4 NA NA TGTGCCAGTAGCTTCTACGGGACGTATGAAGCTTTCTTT CASSFYGTYEAFF
TRBJ1-1 TRBV5-4 NA NA TGTGCCAGCATCCCCGAGGGGAACACTGAAGCTTTCTTT CASIPEGNTEAFF
TRBJ1-2 TRBV19 NA few TGTGCCAGTAGTATATCCGAGGGTGACTACACCTTC CASSISEGDYTF
TRBJ1-1 TRBV6-1 NA many TGTGCCAGCAGTTCCGGGGTCACTGAAGCTTTCTTT CASSSGVTEAFF
TRBJ2-1 TRBV6-2/TRBV6-3 NA few TGTGCCAGCAGACCCTCCCCTGTCCAAGTTGCATTCGAGCAGTTCTTC CASRPSPVQVAFEQFF
TRBJ2-7 TRBV6-2/TRBV6-3 NA many TGTGCCAGCAGACACGCAGTCTACGAGCAGTACTTC CASRHAVYEQYF
TRBJ2-5 TRBV2 NA NA TGTGCCAGCATGGCCGCCGCGGTTGGGCAAGAGACCCAGTACTTC CASMAAAVGQETQYF
TRBJ2-7 TRBV6-2/TRBV6-3 TRBD1 NA TGTGCCAGCAGTTATCAGGGGGTGGCCTCTTACGAGCAGTACTTC CASSYQGVASYEQYF
TRBJ2-3 TRBV6-1 NA many TGTGCCAGCAGTGAAGGAGGTAGCCAGGGAGGTGTAAGCACAGATACGCAGTATTTT CASSEGGSQGGVSTDTQYF
TRBJ2-5 TRBV28 TRBD2 many TGTGCCAGCAGCCTACTAGCGGGGGGGCGTGAGACCCAGTACTTC CASSLLAGGRETQYF
TRBJ2-3 TRBV30 NA NA TGTGCCTGGAAATATTGGGATACGCAGTATTTT CAWKYWDTQYF
TRBJ2-5 TRBV28 NA many TGTGCCAGCAGTTTGGGGACTCCGTCGACCCAGTACTTC CASSLGTPSTQYF
TRBJ2-5 TRBV7-2 NA many TGTGCCAGCAGCTTAGTGGGAGGAGAAGAGACCCAGTACTTC CASSLVGGEETQYF
TRBJ1-1 TRBV10-2 NA many TGCGCCAGCAGTGGAGGGACCGCGAGTGAAGCTTTCTTT CASSGGTASEAFF
TRBJ2-5 TRBV5-1 TRBD1 NA TGCGCCAGCAGCTTGTCTGACAGGGGTGGAGCGACCCAGTACTTC CASSLSDRGGATQYF
TRBJ2-3 TRBV19 TRBD2 many TGTGCCAGTTCGACTAGCGGGGTGCCAGATACGCAGTATTTT CASSTSGVPDTQYF
TRBJ1-1 TRBV15 TRBD1 many TGTGCCACCAGCGGGCGCCGGGACAGGGGGCCTGAAGCTTTCTTT CATSGRRDRGPEAFF
TRBJ2-1 TRBV20-1 TRBD2 many TGCAGTGCTAGAGGTGCAGCGGGAAGCTCCTACAATGAGCAGTTCTTC CSARGAAGSSYNEQFF
TRBJ2-1 TRBV27 TRBD2 few TGTGCCAGCAGTTTATTAAGACTAGCGGGGGGGCCGAGGAATGAGCAGTTCTTC CASSLLRLAGGPRNEQFF
TRBJ1-2 TRBV7-2 NA many TGTGCCAGCAGCTTAGAGCCTTGGGGAGGAGGAAAAGGCACCTTC CASSLEPWGGGKGTF